This T cell receptor (beta chain) was identified in a study of cytomegalovirus exposure and HLA in healthy donors. Both 60 Vbeta primers and 13 Jbeta primers went into the PCR. Using immunoSEQ multiplex PCR, the repertoire was profiled, and TCRdb retains in-frame clones only, with some absent. The sample has fewer than 100,000 clones; 76% are singletons. Findings of the study overall: For most TCR beta V segments, an earlier analysis put the productive rate at about 87% or about 30% of the time. For most TCR sequences rarity was the rule, although some public TCRs occurred in many donors.

After removal of 6 bases from V and 7 bases from J, the junction contained 6 bases not matched to a gene. The CDR3 runs to 13 residues. CDR1 and CDR2 (germline): MDHEN, SYDVKM. In regard to this clone: The antigen is not known.

The specimen was PBMCs. The sequence was collected from a man aged 35-49 years in good health and CMV-seronegative. V usage is TRBV28 and J usage is TRBJ1-5; 7 bases are shared with TRBD1. The CDR3, as DNA: TGTGCCAGCAGACCACAGGGGACGCAGCCCCAGCATTTT. It translates to CASRPQGTQPQHF. The whole variable domain, filled in from reference TRBV28 and TRBJ1-5, reads DVKVTQSSRYLVKRTGEKVFLECVQDMDHENMFWYRQDPGLGLRLIYFSYDVKMKEKGDIPEGYSVSREKKERFSLILESASTNQTSMYLCASRPQGTQPQHFGDGTRLSIL.